The source of this T cell receptor (beta chain) is a study of regulatory T cells in long-lasting Graves disease. V shed 5 bases and J 4 bases; nucleotides not matched to a gene: 2. Germline V gives CDR1 SGHDT, CDR2 YYEEEE. This CDR3 comprises 13 residues. Sequencing libraries for TCR beta were prepared with iRepertoire HTBI primers and Arm-PCR of CDR3 regions. TCRdb passed the multiplex PCR reads through MiXCR, listing each CDR3 protein once. The table has around 500,000 distinct CDR3 sequences, about 16% seen once. Time point here: newly diagnosed GD, antithyroid drugs for less than 3 months. From RNA extracted from PBMCs, the TCR library was made. This clonotype was observed at least ten times. The same data also went into a second study, on T cells in Graves' hyperthyroidism and ophthalmopathy.

The TCR was taken from a woman aged 35-65 years with Graves disease. The sequencing here drew on peripheral blood mononuclear cells (PBMCs), taken at new diagnosis, from a patient treated with antithyroid drugs. V usage is TRBV5-6 and J usage is TRBJ2-1; 8 bases fit TRBD1. As DNA, the CDR3 is TGTGCCAGCAGTTGGACAGGGTACAATGAGCAGTTCTTC. It yields the protein CASSWTGYNEQFF. Using reference TRBV5-6 and TRBJ2-1 for the parts outside the CDR3, the full variable domain is DAGVTQSPTHLIKTRGQQVTLRCSPKSGHDTVSWYQQALGQGPQFIFQYYEEEERQRGNFPDRFSGHQFPNYSSELNVNALLLGDSALYLCASSWTGYNEQFFGPGTRLTVL.